This T cell receptor beta chain was recorded in a study of T cell repertoires in cytomegalovirus infection (dated by TCRdb to the late 2010s). Looking at the study overall: The peptide stimulations were aimed at well-studied HLA-B-restricted epitopes as well as recently identified HLA-C-restricted CMV epitopes, whose presentation resists viral immunomodulation. Donor HLA type was relevant to the analysis, because carriage of CMV infection together with the matching HLA type was indicated by public TCR beta signatures. Results the study describes overall, beyond this receptor: In both this cohort and an independent roughly 330-donor cohort, the cumulative frequency of public TCR beta family members distinguished carriers of CMV infection plus the relevant HLA type. The ex vivo response was dominated by HLA-C-restricted CMV-specific TCR beta clonotypes, which also provided the single most frequent clonotype in two of eight donors.

Notes on this clonotype: Its antigen is unknown. Per-base quality was not reported, and no clone a single base away is much larger than it.

Relative to germline, V is missing 3 bases and J is missing 2 bases, with 9 bases of the junction outside any gene match. CDR3 length: 16 amino acids, cysteine to phenylalanine. The kept DNA is CDR3 alone, 48 bases in frame from the first base. As encoded in the germline V gene (reference sequence), CDR1 is LNHDA while CDR2 is SQIVND. Sequencing was carried out with an Illumina HiSeq 1500. TCRdb reprocessed the public reads (quality trimming at Q25 with fastp, clone calling with MiXCR) and kept in-frame beta chains. Rows are unified per CDR3 protein, each entry keeping the most common DNA and genes. For this sample the table gives 640,000 or so distinct CDR3 sequences, of which roughly 36% were detected only once. Roughly 20% of the sample is taken by the ten largest. The treatment or condition tag for this specimen amounts to: in vitro stimulation with specific CMV peptide epitopes to enrich CMV-specific T cells.

This TCR came from a human donor in good health (CMV status not recorded). Some clones in this sample may be carry-over from other donors' samples. The material was cultured PBMCs, obtained from culture after CMV antigen stimulation. The chain is made from TRBV19 and TRBJ2-7; 8 bases in the middle match TRBD2. CDR3 sequence: CASSISTAGGPYEQYF. DNA sequence: TGTGCCAGTAGTATTTCGACCGCGGGGGGCCCCTACGAGCAGTACTTC. Supplemented by the reference TRBV19 and TRBJ2-7 proteins around the CDR3, the complete variable domain is DGGITQSPKYLFRKEGQNVTLSCEQNLNHDAMYWYRQDPGQGLRLIYYSQIVNDFQKGDIAEGYSVSREKKESFPLTVTSAQKNPTAFYLCASSISTAGGPYEQYFGPGTRLTVT.